The 30 T cell receptor beta chains presented below share a single source sample, sequenced in a study of blood T cells in healthy people across ages. The second PCR ran roughly 6 to 11 cycles with a sample-barcoded 5' primer and J-beta primers. TCRdb used MiXCR to reprocess the 5' RACE reads, holding one entry per CDR3 protein. Among 800,000 or so distinct CDR3 sequences listed, roughly 25% were seen once. This same sample was also taken into another study, of T cells of mothers and their children.

The sequenced sample was blood. The receptors originated from a boy between 5 and 17 years old in good health.

This chain joins TRBV6-2 or TRBV6-3 and TRBJ1-1; D gene ambiguous. The CDR3 spans 13 residues. V was pared by 6 bases and J by 1 base, with 9 bases between. CDR1 is MNHEY and CDR2 is SVGEGT in the germline V gene. The CDR3 loop is CASSAQTNTEAFF. The CDR3 DNA is TGTGCCAGCAGCGCCCAAACGAACACTGAAGCTTTCTTT.

A few counts support this clonotype. The chain is built from TRBV7-2 and TRBJ2-1; 7 bases line up with TRBD1. Germline V gives CDR1 SGHTA, CDR2 FQGNSA. The length of the CDR3 is 17 residues. V gave up 1 base and J gave up 9 bases; unmatched junction bases: 15. The CDR3: CASSLGAGGGQAGEQFF. DNA of the CDR3: TGTGCCAGCAGCTTAGGGGCAGGGGGTGGACAGGCTGGTGAGCAGTTCTTC.

The rearrangement links TRBV5-5 to TRBJ2-2; no firm D call. Trimming removed 1 base from V and 9 bases from J, with 4 bases in between. CDR3 size: 11 residues. CDR1 and CDR2 (germline): SGHKS, YYEKEE (reference sequence). The CDR3 DNA reads as TGTGCCAGCAGCTTGTTAAGGGAGCTGTTTTTT. Translated, it gives CASSLLRELFF.

This rearrangement joins TRBV4-1 to TRBJ1-4; TRBD1 is a possible D gene (6 bases). The germline V and J ends were trimmed by 0 bases and 7 bases, with 18 bases remaining between them. This CDR3 region has 17 residues. The germline V gene has CDR1 MGHRA and CDR2 YSYEKL. CDR3: CASSQEGSGAMSEKLFF. The CDR3 nucleotides are TGCGCCAGCAGCCAAGAAGGGTCGGGGGCGATGAGTGAAAAACTGTTTTTT.

The chain employs TRBV5-6 and TRBJ2-4; D is possibly TRBD1 or TRBD2 (5 bases each). Looked up from germline, CDR1 is SGHDT and CDR2 is YYEEEE. Deletions cut 2 bases from V and 5 bases from J, with 14 bases between. This CDR3 comprises 15 residues. This CDR3 reads CASSFIRGAENIQYF. The DNA for the CDR3 is TGTGCCAGCAGCTTTATTCGAGGGGCAGAAAACATTCAGTACTTC.

This clonotype was counted between two and nine times. The chain has TRBV7-9 and TRBJ2-5; maybe TRBD2 (5 bases). There are 15 residues in the CDR3. Germline CDR1 and CDR2: SEHNR and FQNEAQ (reference sequence). V lost 1 base, J lost 3 bases, and 12 bases lay in between. The CDR3 nucleotides are TGTGCCAGCAGCTTAGGAATAGGGAGTGAAGAGACCCAGTACTTC. Translation: CASSLGIGSEETQYF.

This clonotype was counted a few times. The V gene is TRBV7-9, the J gene TRBJ2-3; the D is unclear. The V gene's germline CDR1 is SEHNR and CDR2 FQNEAQ (reference sequence). The CDR3 sequence is 13 residues long. Trimming cost V 3 bases and J 5 bases, with 9 bases left between them. The CDR3 loop is CASSFRREDTQYF. The DNA for the CDR3 is TGTGCCAGCAGCTTCAGGAGAGAAGATACGCAGTATTTT.

This CDR3 reads CASSQLQGYYGYTF. The CDR3 region has the DNA TGCGCCAGCAGCCAACTACAGGGGTACTATGGCTACACCTTC. The chain couples TRBV4-3 to TRBJ1-2; 7 positions agree with TRBD1. With 2 bases clipped from V and 3 bases from J, the junction kept 3 bases outside the gene matches. Germline values: CDR1 LGHNA, CDR2 YSLEER. The length of the CDR3 is 14 residues.

As to this clonotype: Sequence at one end of the junction differs from germline and may be a read error. The J gene is TRBJ2-5, the V gene TRBV15; D is undetermined. The J call may be incorrect, as the DNA end agrees better with TRBJ2-7. CDR1 LNHNV and CDR2 YYDKDF come from the germline V gene (reference sequence). The CDR3 runs to 15 residues. CDR3 region: CATSSLVPSGDEQYF. As DNA, the CDR3 is TGCGCCACCAGCAGCCTTGTTCCCTCCGGCGACGAGCAGTACTTC.

A few counts support this clonotype. This chain connects TRBV27 to TRBJ2-1; 7 bases align to TRBD1. The V gene's germline CDR1 is MNHEY and CDR2 SMNVEV (reference sequence). V lost 6 bases and J lost 0; bases outside the gene matches: 8. This CDR3 region has 16 residues. In DNA form, the CDR3 reads TGTGCCAGCAGCAATATCGGGACAGACTCCTACAATGAGCAGTTCTTC. This gives the protein CASSNIGTDSYNEQFF.

The CDR3 sequence is CSAREAGLRNTIYF. The CDR3, as DNA: TGCAGTGCTAGAGAAGCAGGGCTTAGAAACACCATATATTTT. This chain uses TRBV20-1 with TRBJ1-3, with D perhaps TRBD1 (5 bases). This CDR3 has 14 residues. The germline V and J ends were trimmed by 0 bases and 5 bases, with 11 bases remaining between them. Looked up from germline, CDR1 is DFQATT and CDR2 is SNEGSKA (reference sequence).

This sequence joins TRBV28 and TRBJ2-2; D is unclear. The CDR3 is made up of 16 amino acids. V lost 5 bases and J 1 base, leaving 14 bases between the germline ends. Germline V gene data show CDR1 as MDHEN and CDR2 as SYDVKM. CDR3 region: CASSPEFGLNTGELFF. The CDR3 bases are TGTGCCAGCAGTCCCGAGTTCGGGCTGAACACCGGGGAGCTGTTTTTT. Full variable domain (rest looked up from reference TRBV28 and TRBJ2-2): DVKVTQSSRYLVKRTGEKVFLECVQDMDHENMFWYRQDPGLGLRLIYFSYDVKMKEKGDIPEGYSVSREKKERFSLILESASTNQTSMYLCASSPEFGLNTGELFFGEGSRLTVL.

This rearrangement joins TRBV5-4 to TRBJ1-1; 7 bases are a match to TRBD1. The length of the CDR3 is 15 residues. Germline CDR1 and CDR2: SGHNT and YYREEE (reference sequence). V was clipped by 4 bases and J by 2 bases; unmatched bases: 8. The CDR3 DNA follows: TGTGCCAGCAGCACCGGGGACAGCGGTAACACTGAAGCTTTCTTT. It specifies CASSTGDSGNTEAFF.

The chain couples TRBV7-6 to TRBJ2-6, with 7 bases identical to TRBD1. Trimming at V came to 4 bases and at J to 0 bases, leaving 9 bases not matched to a gene. The germline V gene has CDR1 SGHVS and CDR2 FNYEAQ. The length of the CDR3 is 18 residues. The CDR3 sequence: CASSSLPGQSSGANVLTF. CDR3 nucleotide sequence: TGTGCCAGCAGCTCCTTGCCGGGACAGTCCTCTGGGGCCAACGTCCTGACTTTC.

The gene calls are TRBV7-2 and TRBJ2-7; 7 nucleotides match TRBD2. From germline, CDR1 is SGHTA and CDR2 FQGNSA. Unmatched junction bases numbered 9, after V lost 3 bases and J lost 7 bases. The CDR3 runs 14 residues. The CDR3: CASSFVRGRDEQYF. The CDR3 region has the DNA TGTGCCAGCAGCTTCGTCCGGGGGAGGGATGAGCAGTACTTC.

The CDR3, as DNA: TGTGCCAGTGAAAACCGGGACAGCCAAGAGACCCAGTACTTC. Translation: CASENRDSQETQYF. V usage is TRBV6-1 and J usage is TRBJ2-5; 7 nucleotides agree with TRBD1. After removal of 9 bases from V and 1 base from J, the junction contained 8 bases not matched to a gene. The V gene's germline CDR1 is MNHNS and CDR2 SASEGT. This CDR3 has 14 amino acids.

The chain carries TRBV27 and TRBJ2-6, with D unclear. This CDR3 is built from 18 residues. Germline-derived CDR1 and CDR2 are MNHEY and SMNVEV (reference sequence). Trimming pared 0 bases from V and 0 bases from J, leaving 12 bases between. Here the CDR3 DNA reads TGTGCCAGCAGTTTATCGGGCAGGCTATTCTCTGGGGCCAACGTCCTGACTTTC. Translating gives CASSLSGRLFSGANVLTF.

This clonotype was found a few times. The chain combines TRBV6-1 with TRBJ2-2, with TRBD1 identical over 8 bases. The CDR3 consists of 14 residues. With V trimmed by 4 bases and J by 3 bases, 1 base remained unmatched. From germline, CDR1 is MNHNS and CDR2 SASEGT. The DNA for the CDR3 is TGTGCCAGCAGTGTGACAGGGGACACCGGGGAGCTGTTTTTT. Protein product: CASSVTGDTGELFF.

The chain links TRBV6-5 to TRBJ2-1, with 9 bases matching TRBD1. The DNA matches TRBJ2-7 better at its end, which makes the J call doubtful. The CDR3 contains 15 residues. Per the germline V gene, CDR1 is MNHEY and CDR2 is SVGAGI. The DNA for the CDR3 is TGTGCCAGCAGTCGAGGGGACAGGGCCCTCTACGAGCAGTACTTC. Protein sequence: CASSRGDRALYEQYF.

This clonotype was seen a handful of times. This chain joins TRBV6-5 and TRBJ2-1; TRBD2 aligns across 8 bases. CDR1 MNHEY and CDR2 SVGAGI come from the germline V gene. The J segment lost 0 bases and the V segment lost 6 bases, leaving 4 bases of the junction unmatched. CDR3 length: 15 residues. The CDR3 DNA follows: TGTGCCAGCAGCGACGGGGGGGCCTCCTACAATGAGCAGTTCTTC. Translating it yields CASSDGGASYNEQFF.

This clonotype was counted a few times. The chain has TRBV20-1 and TRBJ2-1, with 10 bases fitting TRBD2. V shed 5 bases and J 7 bases; nucleotides not matched to a gene: 8. The CDR3 sequence is 14 residues long. The germline V gene encodes CDR1 DFQATT and CDR2 SNEGSKA (reference sequence). CDR3: CSADGGLAPNEQFF. The DNA for the CDR3 is TGCAGTGCTGATGGGGGACTAGCGCCGAATGAGCAGTTCTTC.

There are a few counts of this clonotype. The chain employs TRBV6-2 or TRBV6-3 and TRBJ1-2; TRBD1 matches 8 bases. Germline V gives CDR1 MNHEY, CDR2 SVGEGT. This CDR3 contains 17 residues. The ends lost 5 bases at V and 4 bases at J; junction bases unmatched: 15. The CDR3 coding sequence is TGTGCCAGCAGTCGGCCCTCGGGACAGGCGAGGCTCTATGGCTACACCTTC. It yields the protein CASSRPSGQARLYGYTF.

The rearrangement joins TRBV9 to TRBJ2-1, with a weak D call TRBD2 (6 bases). The CDR3 is 12 residues long. Germline V CDR1 and CDR2: SGDLS, YYNGEE. The V end lost 3 bases, the J end lost 9 bases, and 10 bases lay between the germline ends. The CDR3 sequence: CASSDAGGEQFF. The DNA of the CDR3 is TGTGCCAGCAGCGATGCCGGGGGTGAGCAGTTCTTC.

J is TRBJ1-1 and V is TRBV28, with D possibly being TRBD1 (5 bases). The CDR3 consists of 16 residues. Trimming removed 2 bases at V and 0 bases at J, with 13 bases between. Germline assignment: CDR1 MDHEN and CDR2 SYDVKM. CDR3 DNA sequence: TGTGCCAGCAGTTTAGAGACAGTGATCATGAACACTGAAGCTTTCTTT. Its translation: CASSLETVIMNTEAFF.

This clonotype has ten or more counts. The rearrangement uses TRBV7-9 and TRBJ2-5; tentative D call: TRBD1 (6 bases). From germline, CDR1 is SEHNR and CDR2 FQNEAQ (reference sequence). V dropped 5 bases and J dropped 1 base, with 11 bases sitting between them. The CDR3 is 14 amino acids. CDR3 loop: CASSPQGRQETQYF. DNA for the CDR3: TGTGCCAGCAGCCCACAGGGACGCCAAGAGACCCAGTACTTC.

The sample holds many counts of this clonotype. The chain carries TRBV7-8 and TRBJ2-5, with D perhaps matching TRBD2 (5 bases). Judging by the DNA end, TRBJ2-7 fits better; the J call may be wrong. The CDR3 has 11 amino acids. Germline values: CDR1 SGHVS, CDR2 FQNEAQ. The CDR3 is CASSFGVEQYF. Written as DNA, the CDR3 is TGTGCCAGCAGCTTCGGGGTCGAGCAGTACTTC.

J is TRBJ2-1 and V is TRBV21-1. TRBV21-1 is a pseudogene locus. This CDR3 has 15 amino acids. The CDR3 protein is CASSKVLGAYNEQFF. For the CDR3, the DNA is TGTGCCAGCAGCAAAGTCCTTGGGGCCTACAATGAGCAGTTCTTC.

The table lists this clonotype with a few counts. The chain is built from TRBV12-3 or TRBV12-4 and TRBJ2-3; possible D gene TRBD2, 5 bases. CDR3 length equals 14 residues. Trimming removed 7 bases at V and 4 bases at J, with 15 bases between. In DNA, the CDR3 is TGTGCCAGCATCACCCGTGAAGCGGCAGATACGCAGTATTTT. Amino acid sequence: CASITREAADTQYF.

Details on this clonotype: Relative to the germline gene, one junction end is altered; a read error may explain this. This rearrangement joins TRBV6-6 to TRBJ2-3, with D hard to call. CDR3 length equals 14 residues. Per the germline V gene, CDR1 is MNHNY and CDR2 is SVGAGI (reference sequence). CDR3 sequence: CATSYFGSTDTQYF. For the CDR3, the DNA is TGTGCCACCAGTTACTTTGGCAGCACAGATACGCAGTATTTT.

The chain links TRBV20-1 to TRBJ2-1; 10 positions agree with TRBD2. The CDR3 has 14 residues. Germline-derived CDR1 and CDR2 are DFQATT and SNEGSKA (reference sequence). V gave up 3 bases and J gave up 8 bases; unmatched junction bases: 7. The CDR3 is CSARASGRNYEQFF. In DNA, the CDR3 is TGCAGTGCTAGGGCTAGCGGGAGAAACTATGAGCAGTTCTTC.